Given below is one T cell receptor beta chain in context. The data belong to a study of blood T cell repertoires in COVID-19. Germline V gene sequence: CDR1 KGHSH, CDR2 LQKENI. CDR3 size: 14 residues. V dropped 5 bases and J dropped 0 bases, with 11 bases sitting between them. Only in-frame clones appear in the TCRdb table, and some are missing; sequencing was by immunoSEQ multiplex PCR. Among fewer than 250,000 clones listed, 70% to 90% were seen once. This chain connects TRBV18 to TRBJ2-7; D perhaps matches TRBD2 (5 bases). This clonotype originated in a human donor in a cohort sampled during active COVID-19. Sequences were obtained from peripheral blood. This CDR3 reads CASSRTESSYEQYF. The DNA of the CDR3 is TGTGCCAGCTCAAGGACTGAGAGCTCCTACGAGCAGTACTTC.